The clone carrying this T cell receptor beta chain has ten or more counts. Its antigen remains unidentified. MiXCR was run by TCRdb on the 5' RACE reads, yielding one entry per CDR3 protein. The table includes tens of thousands of distinct CDR3 sequences, 5% to 6.5% detected once. These data come from a study of early T cells in non-severe SARS-CoV-2 infection. Study-level findings and limits: Private and CD4 specificities were missed by VDJdb matching, skewed to anti-spike CD8.

Trimming at V came to 2 bases and at J to 4 bases, leaving 5 bases not matched to a gene. The CDR3 consists of 15 residues. From germline, CDR1 is SEHNR and CDR2 FQNEAQ (reference sequence). The source is an adult who was a healthcare worker with PCR-confirmed SARS-CoV-2 infection or an uninfected control (not recorded which). This material consisted of whole blood, taken at baseline. This rearrangement joins TRBV7-9 to TRBJ2-1, with TRBD1 matching 7 bases. Here the CDR3 reads CASSLRMGQYNEQFF. The CDR3 coding sequence is TGTGCCAGCAGCTTAAGGATGGGACAGTACAATGAGCAGTTCTTC. Together with reference TRBV7-9 and TRBJ2-1, the CDR3 gives the full variable domain: DTGVSQNPRHKITKRGQNVTFRCDPISEHNRLYWYRQTLGQGPEFLTYFQNEAQLEKSRLLSDRFSAERPKGSFSTLEIQRTEQGDSAMYLCASSLRMGQYNEQFFGPGTRLTVL.